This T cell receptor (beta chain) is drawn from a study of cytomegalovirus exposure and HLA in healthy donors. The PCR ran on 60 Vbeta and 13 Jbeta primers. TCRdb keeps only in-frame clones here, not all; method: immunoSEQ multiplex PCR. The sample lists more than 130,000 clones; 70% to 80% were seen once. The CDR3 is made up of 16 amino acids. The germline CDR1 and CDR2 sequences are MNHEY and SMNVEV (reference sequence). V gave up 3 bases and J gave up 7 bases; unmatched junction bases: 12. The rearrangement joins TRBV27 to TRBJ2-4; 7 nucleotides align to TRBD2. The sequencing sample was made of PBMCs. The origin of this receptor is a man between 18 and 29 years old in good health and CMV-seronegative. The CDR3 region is CASSLGVWGGMNIQYF. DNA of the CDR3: TGTGCCAGCAGTTTGGGCGTCTGGGGGGGTATGAACATTCAGTACTTC.